The clone carrying this T cell receptor beta chain was observed a few times. Its target is not known. Of the isolated RNA, all was reverse transcribed, and so the sequenced material was expressed TCRB transcripts. This table comes from immunoSEQ multiplex PCR, and its TCRdb copy is limited to in-frame clones, with some not included. The sample lists under 300,000 clones, approximately 24% seen once, with about 0.011% in the top ten. The data belong to a study of beta chain features in type 1 diabetes. Germline V gives CDR1 SGHVS, CDR2 FQNEAQ. The ends were cut back, 5 bases at V and 6 bases at J, with 19 bases in the middle. The CDR3 has 15 amino acids. General study points: When cDNA is sequenced, cells with high TCR expression could be over-represented. Among all four CD4+ subsets, Type 1 diabetes patients had TCRB CDR3s that were moderately but significantly shorter.

V and J are TRBV7-8 and TRBJ1-1; TRBD1 might be the D (6 bases). This receptor was taken from a woman in her twenties or thirties with type 1 diabetes. Material for sequencing was naive CD4+ T cells from blood. CDR3 sequence: CASSPRTAKGAEAFF. In DNA, the CDR3 is TGTGCCAGCAGCCCCCGGACAGCGAAGGGAGCTGAAGCTTTCTTT.